These 32 T cell receptor beta chains were all obtained from the same sample, sequenced in a study of shared clonotypes between healthy human individuals. Assay: immunoSEQ multiplex PCR; the TCRdb copy retains only in-frame clones and omits some. The sample has some 700,000 clones, about nine tenths seen once. What was sequenced was memory CD8+ T cells from PBMCs. Documented subset: CD45RO+ cells pooled with CCR7-negative TemRA cells. The receptor set was obtained from a man aged 18 to 30 in good health. Some clones in this sample may be carry-over from other donors' samples.

This clone showed up just once. The J gene is TRBJ2-7, the V gene TRBV19; D possibly matches TRBD1 or TRBD2 (5 bases each). Germline assignment: CDR1 LNHDA and CDR2 SQIVND (reference sequence). The ends were cut back, 5 bases at V and 3 bases at J, with 17 bases in the middle. The CDR3 is made up of 15 amino acids. The CDR3 loop is CASSLNPGPYYEQYF. CDR3 nucleotide sequence: TGTGCCAGTAGTCTCAACCCGGGGCCCTACTACGAGCAGTACTTC.

The gene calls are TRBV11-2 and TRBJ1-4; D not resolved. Trimming removed 6 bases at V and 5 bases at J, with 10 bases between. The CDR3 loop spans 13 amino acids. The V gene's germline CDR1 is SGHAT and CDR2 FQNNGV. This CDR3 reads CASRDPSNEKLFF. The CDR3 region has the DNA TGTGCCAGCAGGGACCCCTCCAATGAAAAACTGTTTTTT.

The J gene is TRBJ1-2, the V gene TRBV6-1; unclear D gene. CDR1 and CDR2 (germline): MNHNS, SASEGT. V shed 3 bases and J shed 0 bases, with 17 bases lying between them. The CDR3 totals 17 residues. DNA for the CDR3: TGTGCCAGCAGTGATTGGGAACGGGAAATTCCTAACTATGGCTACACCTTC. This encodes CASSDWEREIPNYGYTF.

The chain combines TRBV28 with TRBJ1-2, with D possibly being TRBD1 (6 bases). There are 15 residues in the CDR3. CDR1 is MDHEN, CDR2 SYDVKM, per germline. The germline V and J ends were trimmed by 5 bases and 7 bases, with 20 bases remaining between them. In DNA form, the CDR3 reads TGTGCCAGCAGTACTCCGGGACAAGCTCTTGGTGGCTACACCTTC. Translating gives CASSTPGQALGGYTF.

The gene calls are TRBV7-6 and TRBJ1-1; D gene unclear. The germline V gene encodes CDR1 SGHVS and CDR2 FNYEAQ. The germline V and J ends were trimmed by 4 bases and 1 base, with 13 bases remaining between them. This CDR3 contains 15 residues. The CDR3 loop is CASSWEKNRNTEAFF. Here the CDR3 DNA reads TGTGCCAGCAGCTGGGAAAAAAACAGGAACACTGAAGCTTTCTTT.

This clone has a single count. The same CDR3 arises from other DNA sequences in this sample as well. This sequence joins TRBV7-9 and TRBJ1-5, with unresolved D. V was pared by 4 bases and J by 4 bases, with 8 bases between. The V gene's germline CDR1 is SEHNR and CDR2 FQNEAQ (reference sequence). This CDR3 is built from 13 residues. This CDR3 is CASSSGGNQPQHF. CDR3 in DNA: TGTGCCAGCAGCTCGGGAGGGAATCAGCCCCAGCATTTT.

The chain is built from TRBV28 and TRBJ1-3; no clear D. CDR1 MDHEN and CDR2 SYDVKM come from the germline V gene. The V and J ends lost 7 bases and 4 bases respectively, with 20 bases between them. This CDR3 is 16 amino acids long. CDR3 DNA: TGTGCCAGCACAGTGCTGAGGGCGCGGGAAGGAAACACCATATATTTT. The encoded protein is CASTVLRAREGNTIYF.

The count of this clone is one. The rearrangement uses TRBV11-2 and TRBJ1-2; D is uncertain. The germline V gene encodes CDR1 SGHAT and CDR2 FQNNGV. V gave up 0 bases and J gave up 0 bases, with 8 bases separating them. The CDR3 covers 15 residues. The CDR3 region has the DNA TGTGCCAGCAGCTTAGACCCCCAAGCTAACTATGGCTACACCTTC. Translation: CASSLDPQANYGYTF.

This clone appeared a few times. V and J are TRBV9 and TRBJ1-1; maybe TRBD1 (5 bases). Deletions cut 3 bases from V and 4 bases from J, with 10 bases between. Germline assignment: CDR1 SGDLS and CDR2 YYNGEE. This CDR3 region has 13 residues. The CDR3 bases are TGTGCCAGCAGCGGGATAGGGGCCACTGAAGCTTTCTTT. It specifies CASSGIGATEAFF.

The chain recombines TRBV27 with TRBJ2-1, with D perhaps matching TRBD2 (7 bases). The CDR3 spans 12 residues. V shed 10 bases and J shed 15 bases, with 22 bases lying between them. Per germline, CDR1 MNHEY and CDR2 SMNVEV (reference sequence). The CDR3 is CATKGGGSFRFF. The CDR3 DNA sequence: TGTGCCACCAAGGGGGGCGGGAGTTTTCGGTTCTTC.

This chain connects TRBV6-5 to TRBJ2-1, with D hard to call. The CDR3 totals 13 residues. CDR1 is MNHEY, CDR2 SVGAGI, per germline. Trimming cost V 2 bases and J 6 bases, with 8 bases left between them. Here the CDR3 reads CASSYGPGNEQFF. CDR3 bases: TGTGCCAGCAGTTACGGCCCGGGCAATGAGCAGTTCTTC.

This clone occurred a few times. Additional DNA sequences in this sample encode the identical CDR3. V and J are TRBV27 and TRBJ2-1; no definite D call. Germline-derived CDR1 and CDR2 are MNHEY and SMNVEV (reference sequence). This CDR3 contains 14 residues. V lost 2 bases and J lost 0, with 5 bases in between. The CDR3 here is CASSLGSSYNEQFF. As DNA, the CDR3 is TGTGCCAGCAGTTTAGGCAGCTCCTACAATGAGCAGTTCTTC.

The rearrangement joins TRBV6-5 to TRBJ1-2, with a possible D match to TRBD1 (6 bases). With 0 bases removed from V and 6 bases from J, the gap between germline ends came to 14 bases. This CDR3 has 15 residues. The germline V gene encodes CDR1 MNHEY and CDR2 SVGAGI. The CDR3 here is CASSYSINRVDGYTF. The CDR3 nucleotides read TGTGCCAGCAGTTACTCGATCAACAGGGTTGATGGCTACACCTTC.

Regarding this clone: The same CDR3 arises from other DNA sequences in this sample as well. This chain links TRBV9 with TRBJ2-1; D could derive from TRBD1 or TRBD2 (5 bases each). Germline V gives CDR1 SGDLS, CDR2 YYNGEE. This CDR3 has 15 residues. Deletions cut 0 bases from V and 4 bases from J, with 11 bases between. The CDR3 spells CASSVVGETYNEQFF. The CDR3 region has the DNA TGTGCCAGCAGCGTAGTGGGGGAAACATACAATGAGCAGTTCTTC.

The V call is TRBV29-1, the J call TRBJ2-1; 13 bases match TRBD2. V lost 6 bases and J lost 4; bases outside the gene matches: 6. From germline, CDR1 is SQVTM and CDR2 ANQGSEA. The CDR3 sequence is 15 residues long. CDR3 residues: CSVQPGLAGYNEQFF. CDR3 sequence (DNA): TGCAGCGTCCAACCGGGACTAGCGGGGTACAATGAGCAGTTCTTC.

The chain combines TRBV7-2 with TRBJ1-1; D remains unclear. The germline CDR1 and CDR2 sequences are SGHTA and FQGNSA. CDR3 length equals 15 residues. Trimming left V 5 bases short and J 6 bases short, with 19 bases between. The CDR3 region is CASSTTPYRPPEAFF. The CDR3 DNA reads as TGTGCCAGCAGCACCACCCCCTACCGCCCCCCTGAAGCTTTCTTT.

The CDR3 DNA is TGTGCCATCAGTGAGACCGTAAACATTCAGTACTTC. Translation gives CAISETVNIQYF. V gene TRBV10-3 combines with J gene TRBJ2-4, with D unclear. Per the germline V gene, CDR1 is ENHRY and CDR2 is SYGVKD. This CDR3 region has 12 residues. The ends were cut back, 2 bases at V and 6 bases at J, with 5 bases in the middle.

The chain carries TRBV27 and TRBJ2-2, with 9 bases fitting TRBD1. CDR1 and CDR2 (germline): MNHEY, SMNVEV (reference sequence). Trimming took 3 bases from V and 7 from J; bases not matched to a gene: 6. The CDR3 has 15 residues. As DNA, the CDR3 is TGTGCCAGCAGTTTCCGGGACAGGGTTCACGGGGAGCTGTTTTTT. The encoded protein is CASSFRDRVHGELFF.

CDR3 DNA sequence: TGTGCCAGCAGCTCGGGACTTCACTACGAGCAGTACTTC. Amino acids: CASSSGLHYEQYF. The gene calls are TRBV7-9 and TRBJ2-7; possibly TRBD2 for D (6 bases). V lost 4 bases and J 3 bases, leaving 10 bases between the germline ends. This CDR3 has 13 amino acids. Germline loops: CDR1 SEHNR, CDR2 FQNEAQ (reference sequence).

This clone was recorded a few times. The chain is built from TRBV27 and TRBJ1-5, with D possibly TRBD1 on 6 matching bases. There are 17 residues in the CDR3. The V gene's germline CDR1 is MNHEY and CDR2 SMNVEV (reference sequence). The V gene lost 4 bases and the J gene lost 0 bases, with 16 bases spanning the gap. CDR3 nucleotides: TGTGCCAGCAGTTCGACCGTAGCAGGGGATAGCAATCAGCCCCAGCATTTT. Protein product: CASSSTVAGDSNQPQHF.

This chain joins TRBV4-2 and TRBJ2-7, with TRBD2 matching over 10 bases. The junction had 2 bases not matched to a gene; V was cut back by 7 bases and J by 2 bases. The length of the CDR3 is 13 residues. Germline V lookup: CDR1 LGHNA, CDR2 YNFKEQ. DNA for the CDR3: TGTGCCAGCACTAGCGGGAGTCCCTACGAGCAGTACTTC. This codes for CASTSGSPYEQYF.

The chain carries TRBV4-3 and TRBJ2-7, with D possibly matching TRBD2 (6 bases). V gave up 1 base and J gave up 6 bases, with 16 bases separating them. The CDR3 covers 15 residues. CDR1 is LGHNA, CDR2 YSLEER, per germline. This CDR3 reads CASSQGAGSAGEQYF. In DNA, the CDR3 is TGCGCCAGCAGCCAAGGGGCGGGAAGCGCCGGCGAGCAGTACTTC.

This clone came up a few times. The chain carries TRBV20-1 and TRBJ2-7; possible D gene TRBD2, 5 bases. V lost 6 bases, J lost 7 bases, and 10 bases lay in between. CDR1 is DFQATT, CDR2 SNEGSKA, per germline (reference sequence). This CDR3 spans 10 amino acids. The CDR3 protein is CSAARGEQYF. Written as DNA, the CDR3 is TGCAGTGCAGCCCGGGGTGAGCAGTACTTC.

This clone was seen once. This chain connects TRBV7-9 to TRBJ2-3; the D is unclear. Germline CDR1 is SEHNR and CDR2 is FQNEAQ (reference sequence). With 2 bases removed from V and 6 bases from J, the gap between germline ends came to 6 bases. This CDR3 region has 12 residues. DNA of the CDR3: TGTGCCAGCAGCTTATTGTCTGATACGCAGTATTTT. Its translation: CASSLLSDTQYF. Full variable domain (outside the CDR3, taken from reference TRBV7-9 and TRBJ2-3): DTGVSQNPRHKITKRGQNVTFRCDPISEHNRLYWYRQTLGQGPEFLTYFQNEAQLEKSRLLSDRFSAERPKGSFSTLEIQRTEQGDSAMYLCASSLLSDTQYFGPGTRLTVL.

The V gene is TRBV10-3, the J gene TRBJ2-7; 7 bases are shared with TRBD1. This CDR3 region has 15 residues. Germline values: CDR1 ENHRY, CDR2 SYGVKD. Germline trimming cut 6 bases from V and 3 bases from J; bases unmatched to any gene: 11. CDR3 sequence reads: CAIRDAQTGFYEQYF. In nucleotides, the CDR3 is TGTGCCATCAGAGACGCGCAGACAGGGTTCTACGAGCAGTACTTC.

This chain links TRBV28 with TRBJ1-5; 8 positions match TRBD1. The CDR3 spans 15 residues. The J segment lost 2 bases and the V segment lost 6 bases, leaving 6 bases of the junction unmatched. Per germline, CDR1 MDHEN and CDR2 SYDVKM. This chain's CDR3 is CASRPGGFGNQPQHF. The CDR3, as DNA: TGTGCCAGCAGACCAGGGGGCTTCGGCAATCAGCCCCAGCATTTT. Full variable domain (rest looked up from reference TRBV28 and TRBJ1-5): DVKVTQSSRYLVKRTGEKVFLECVQDMDHENMFWYRQDPGLGLRLIYFSYDVKMKEKGDIPEGYSVSREKKERFSLILESASTNQTSMYLCASRPGGFGNQPQHFGDGTRLSIL.

This sequence joins TRBV23-1 and TRBJ2-7, with D perhaps matching TRBD1 or TRBD2 (6 bases each). TRBV23-1 is an open reading frame whose function is uncertain. The CDR3 runs to 17 residues. Trimming left V 3 bases short and J 2 bases short, with 20 bases between. The CDR3 DNA follows: TGCGCCAGCAGTCAGGGGGTTGCGGGGACAACGGCCTACGAGCAGTACTTC. As protein: CASSQGVAGTTAYEQYF.

The chain uses TRBV2 and TRBJ2-1; 10 positions agree with TRBD2. V lost 7 bases to trimming and J lost 5 bases; unmatched junction nucleotides: 11. Per germline, CDR1 SNHLY and CDR2 FYNNEI. The CDR3 is made up of 16 amino acids. CDR3 nucleotides: TGTGCCAGCAAAAAGTCTACTAGCGGGAAACACAATGAGCAGTTCTTC. Its protein product is CASKKSTSGKHNEQFF.

V usage is TRBV7-9 and J usage is TRBJ2-5, with D possibly being TRBD2 (5 bases). CDR1 is SEHNR, CDR2 FQNEAQ, per germline (reference sequence). This CDR3 contains 15 residues. V gave up 4 bases and J gave up 3 bases, with 15 bases separating them. The CDR3 reads CASSWRAVMEETQYF. In DNA form, the CDR3 reads TGTGCCAGCAGCTGGCGGGCGGTTATGGAAGAGACCCAGTACTTC.

The V gene is TRBV7-9, the J gene TRBJ2-4; 11 bases are a match to TRBD1. The ends lost 3 bases at V and 9 bases at J; junction bases unmatched: 7. CDR3 size: 15 residues. Per the germline V gene, CDR1 is SEHNR and CDR2 is FQNEAQ (reference sequence). The CDR3 coding sequence is TGTGCCAGCAGCTTCCGGACAGGGGGCGAGAGCATTCAGTACTTC. As protein: CASSFRTGGESIQYF.

In its sample, this clone was seen once. The J gene is TRBJ1-1, the V gene TRBV28; D gene ambiguous. The germline V gene has CDR1 MDHEN and CDR2 SYDVKM. The CDR3 length is 10 residues. Trimming removed 5 bases from V and 8 bases from J, with 6 bases in between. CDR3 protein: CASSHSEAFF. DNA of the CDR3: TGTGCCAGCAGTCATTCAGAAGCTTTCTTT.

The chain couples TRBV2 to TRBJ2-5; TRBD2 might be the D (5 bases). Germline CDR1 is SNHLY and CDR2 is FYNNEI. This CDR3 contains 13 residues. Trimming removed 4 bases from V and 5 bases from J, with 11 bases in between. In DNA, the CDR3 is TGTGCCAGCAGTGGCCCGGGGTGGGAGACCCAGTACTTC. Translation gives CASSGPGWETQYF.